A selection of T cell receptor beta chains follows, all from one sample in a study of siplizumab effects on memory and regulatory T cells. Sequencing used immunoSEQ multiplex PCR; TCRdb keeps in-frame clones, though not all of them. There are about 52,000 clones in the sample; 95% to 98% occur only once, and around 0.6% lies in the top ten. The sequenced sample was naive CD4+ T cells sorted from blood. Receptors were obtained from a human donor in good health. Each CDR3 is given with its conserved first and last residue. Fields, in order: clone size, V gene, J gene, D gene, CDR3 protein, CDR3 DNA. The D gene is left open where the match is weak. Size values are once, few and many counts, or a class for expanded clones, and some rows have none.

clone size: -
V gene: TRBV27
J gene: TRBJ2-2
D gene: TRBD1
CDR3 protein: CASSRDGGTGVTGELFF
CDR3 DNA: TGTGCCAGCAGCAGGGATGGGGGGACAGGGGTCACCGGGGAGCTGTTTTTT

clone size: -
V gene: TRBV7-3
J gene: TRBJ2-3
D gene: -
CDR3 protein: CASSLSGTDTQYF
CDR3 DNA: TGTGCCAGCAGCTTATCAGGAACAGATACGCAGTATTTT

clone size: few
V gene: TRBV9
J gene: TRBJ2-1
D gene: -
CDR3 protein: CASNEGVGNEQFF
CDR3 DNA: TGTGCCAGCAACGAGGGAGTCGGCAATGAGCAGTTCTTC

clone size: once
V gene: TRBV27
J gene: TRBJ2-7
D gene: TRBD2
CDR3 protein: CASRRQSPGGYEQYF
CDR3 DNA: TGTGCCAGCAGACGCCAGAGCCCGGGGGGGTACGAGCAGTACTTC

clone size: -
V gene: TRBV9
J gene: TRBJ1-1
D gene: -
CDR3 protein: CASSVAQGTEAFF
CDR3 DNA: TGTGCCAGCAGCGTAGCCCAGGGCACTGAAGCTTTCTTT

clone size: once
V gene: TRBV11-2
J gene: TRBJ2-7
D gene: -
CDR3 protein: CASSTPEGVSYEQYF
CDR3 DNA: TGTGCCAGCAGCACCCCGGAGGGGGTCTCCTACGAGCAGTACTTC

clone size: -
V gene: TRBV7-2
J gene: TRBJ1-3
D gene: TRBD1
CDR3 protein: CASSLVDRAGNTIYF
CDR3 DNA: TGTGCCAGCAGCTTAGTCGACAGGGCCGGAAACACCATATATTTT

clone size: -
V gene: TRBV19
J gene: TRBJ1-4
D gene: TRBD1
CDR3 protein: CASSITGGANEKLFF
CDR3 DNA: TGTGCCAGTAGTATCACAGGGGGGGCTAATGAAAAACTGTTTTTT

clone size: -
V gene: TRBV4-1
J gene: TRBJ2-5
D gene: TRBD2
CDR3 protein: CASSLQRDPVETQYF
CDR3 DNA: TGCGCCAGCAGCCTTCAGCGGGATCCCGTAGAGACCCAGTACTTC

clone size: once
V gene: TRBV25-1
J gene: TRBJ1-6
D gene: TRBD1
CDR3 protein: CASTGTVNSPLHF
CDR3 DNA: TGTGCCAGCACCGGGACAGTTAATTCACCCCTCCACTTT

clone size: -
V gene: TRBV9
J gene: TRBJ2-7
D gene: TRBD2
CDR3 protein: CASSVRPASGRDLSCEQYF
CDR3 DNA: TGTGCCAGCAGCGTACGTCCGGCTAGCGGGAGGGACTTGTCGTGCGAGCAGTACTTC

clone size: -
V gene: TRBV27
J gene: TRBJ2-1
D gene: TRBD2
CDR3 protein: CASSSPPSGSGEQFF
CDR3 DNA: TGTGCCAGCAGTTCACCGCCTAGCGGGAGCGGTGAGCAGTTCTTC

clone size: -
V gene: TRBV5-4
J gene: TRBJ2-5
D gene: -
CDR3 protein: CASSLLADRETQYF
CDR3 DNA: TGTGCCAGCAGCTTGTTGGCAGATAGAGAGACCCAGTACTTC

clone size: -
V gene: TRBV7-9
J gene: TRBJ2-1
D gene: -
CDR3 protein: CASSSNYNEQFF
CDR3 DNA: TGTGCTAGCTCTAGCAACTACAATGAGCAGTTCTTC

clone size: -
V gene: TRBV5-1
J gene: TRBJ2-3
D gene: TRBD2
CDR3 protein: CASSLERAGGPDTQYF
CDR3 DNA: TGCGCCAGCAGCTTGGAGCGAGCGGGAGGGCCAGATACGCAGTATTTT

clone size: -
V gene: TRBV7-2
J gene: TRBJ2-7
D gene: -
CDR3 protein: CASSLGSASYEQYF
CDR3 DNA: TGTGCCAGCAGCTTAGGGAGTGCGTCCTACGAGCAGTACTTC

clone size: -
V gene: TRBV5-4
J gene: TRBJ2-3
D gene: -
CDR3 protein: CASSLGHQYTDTQYF
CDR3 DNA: TGTGCCAGCAGCTTGGGGCACCAGTACACAGATACGCAGTATTTT

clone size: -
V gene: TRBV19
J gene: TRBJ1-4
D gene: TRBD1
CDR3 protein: CASSIGQGGEKLFF
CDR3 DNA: TGTGCCAGTAGTATCGGACAGGGGGGAGAAAAACTGTTTTTT

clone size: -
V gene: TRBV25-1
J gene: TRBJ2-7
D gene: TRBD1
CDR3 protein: CASSDGTGVSYEQYF
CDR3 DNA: TGTGCCAGCAGCGACGGGACAGGGGTCTCCTACGAGCAGTACTTC

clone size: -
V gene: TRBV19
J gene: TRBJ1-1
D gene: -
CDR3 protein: CASKTGQGGSEAFF
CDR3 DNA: TGTGCCAGCAAGACGGGGCAGGGAGGGTCTGAAGCTTTCTTT

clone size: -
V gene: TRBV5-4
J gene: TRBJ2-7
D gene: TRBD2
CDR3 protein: CASSLAGGRSYEQYF
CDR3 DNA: TGTGCCAGCAGCTTGGCGGGCGGGAGAAGCTACGAGCAGTACTTC

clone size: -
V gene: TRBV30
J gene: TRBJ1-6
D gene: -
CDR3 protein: CAWSTGSNSYNSPLHF
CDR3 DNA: TGTGCCTGGAGTACAGGCAGCAACTCCTATAATTCACCCCTCCACTTT

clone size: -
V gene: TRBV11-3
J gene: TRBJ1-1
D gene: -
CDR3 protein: CASSLAGRQLRAFF
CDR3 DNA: TGTGCCAGCAGCTTAGCCGGCCGGCAATTGAGAGCTTTCTTT

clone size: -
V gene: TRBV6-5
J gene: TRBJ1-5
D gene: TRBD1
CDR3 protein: CASSYRTGINQPQHF
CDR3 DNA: TGTGCCAGCAGTTACCGGACAGGGATCAATCAGCCCCAGCATTTT

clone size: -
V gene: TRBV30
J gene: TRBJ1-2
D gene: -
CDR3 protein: CAWSELGYGYTF
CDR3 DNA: TGTGCCTGGTCCGAGTTGGGTTATGGCTACACCTTC

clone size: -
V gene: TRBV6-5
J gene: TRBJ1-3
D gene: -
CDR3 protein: CASRVLNTIYF
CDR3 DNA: TGTGCCAGCAGGGTTTTAAACACCATATATTTT

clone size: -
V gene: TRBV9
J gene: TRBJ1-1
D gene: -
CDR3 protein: CASSVGPGSEAFF
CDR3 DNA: TGTGCCAGCAGCGTAGGCCCGGGGTCTGAAGCTTTCTTT

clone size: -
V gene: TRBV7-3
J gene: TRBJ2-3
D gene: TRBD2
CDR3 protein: CASSHKRDTDTQYF
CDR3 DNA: TGTGCCAGCAGCCACAAGCGGGACACAGATACGCAGTATTTT

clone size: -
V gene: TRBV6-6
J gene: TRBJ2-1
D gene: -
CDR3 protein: CASRPTRAPGNEQFF
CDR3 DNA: TGTGCCAGCAGACCTACCAGGGCCCCCGGCAATGAGCAGTTCTTC

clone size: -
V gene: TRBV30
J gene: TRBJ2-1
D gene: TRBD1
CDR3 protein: CAWSVDRVVF
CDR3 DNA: TGTGCCTGGAGTGTAGACAGGGTAGTCTTC

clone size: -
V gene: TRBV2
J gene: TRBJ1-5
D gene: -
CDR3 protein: CASTEGGGGHPYYQPQHF
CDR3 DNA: TGTGCCAGCACCGAAGGGGGGGGCGGGCATCCCTATTATCAGCCCCAGCATTTT

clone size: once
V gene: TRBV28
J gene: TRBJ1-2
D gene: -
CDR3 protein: CASSLWLGTRSGLYGYTF
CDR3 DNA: TGTGCCAGCAGTTTATGGTTGGGGACACGCTCAGGGCTCTATGGCTACACCTTC

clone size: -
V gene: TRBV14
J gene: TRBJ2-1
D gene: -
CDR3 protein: CASSLQAVLYNEQFF
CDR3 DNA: TGTGCCAGCAGCCTTCAGGCGGTCCTCTACAATGAGCAGTTCTTC

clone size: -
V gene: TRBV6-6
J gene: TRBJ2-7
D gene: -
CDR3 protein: CASSYPEDEQYF
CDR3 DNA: TGTGCCAGCAGTTACCCCGAGGACGAGCAGTACTTC

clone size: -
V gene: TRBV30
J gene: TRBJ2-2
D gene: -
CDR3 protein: CAWIQGGTGELFF
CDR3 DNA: TGTGCCTGGATTCAGGGGGGCACCGGGGAGCTGTTTTTT

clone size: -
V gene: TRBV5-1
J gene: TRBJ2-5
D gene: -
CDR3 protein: CASSLAGRQETQYF
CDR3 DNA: TGCGCCAGCAGCTTGGCCGGGCGGCAAGAGACCCAGTACTTC

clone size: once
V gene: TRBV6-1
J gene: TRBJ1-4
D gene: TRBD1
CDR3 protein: CASSAGQGGEKLFF
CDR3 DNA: TGTGCCAGCAGTGCGGGACAGGGAGGAGAAAAACTGTTTTTT